The sequence of this T cell receptor beta chain was determined in a study of shared clonotypes between healthy human individuals. For the study at large: Plates per donor: three CD4 naive, three CD4 memory, two CD8 naive, one CD8 memory. Points from the study as a whole: A generally larger estimated richness was seen in naive subsets than in memory subsets. Among non-shared clonotypes, generation probabilities were lower than among those shared by all four donors.

Per the germline V gene, CDR1 is MNHNS and CDR2 is SASEGT. V lost 6 bases and J lost 11, with 17 bases in between. This CDR3 contains 13 residues. Measured with immunoSEQ multiplex PCR; TCRdb has only the in-frame clones, and not every one. The data show about 2.4 million clones, with more than 85% seen just once and approximately 0.35% held by the top ten. On this clone itself: Its antigen is undetermined.

Both subsets, CD45RA+ naive and CD45RA-negative memory, were split from the CD4+ cells. The sample was naive CD4+ T cells from PBMCs. The subset was: CD45RA+ positively selected. The origin of this receptor is a man aged 18-30 years in good health. Some clones in this sample may be carry-over from other donors' samples. The chain couples TRBV6-1 to TRBJ1-5; D might be TRBD1 (5 bases). In DNA, the CDR3 is TGTGCCAGCAGCAACGACAGCCCCAAGACCCAGCATTTT. It translates to CASSNDSPKTQHF.